This T cell receptor (beta chain) was sequenced for a study of T-cell memory formation after mild COVID-19. General study points: Shrinking CD4+ clones resided mostly in CM and EM, and CD8+ ones in EMRA. While clones contracting from day 15 to 85 were balanced between CD4 and CD8, later expanders leaned CD4+.

The CDR3 is 15 amino acids. With 4 bases clipped from V and 0 bases from J, the junction kept 5 bases outside the gene matches. TCRdb analysed the 5' RACE reads with MiXCR anew, one entry per CDR3 protein. The data contain about 290,000 distinct CDR3 sequences, approximately 16% of them seen just once; the ten biggest clones take up roughly 23%. This clonotype was seen a handful of times. Its antigen remains unidentified. This TCR came from a young man who had mild COVID-19 (a few samples of this study predate the infection). Cell type and time point are not known. The sample comprised PBMCs or a T cell subset sorted from them (not recorded which). The chain joins TRBV12-3 or TRBV12-4 to TRBJ1-2; 7 bases fit TRBD1. DNA for the CDR3: TGTGCCAGCAGTTCCTGGGACAGCCCTAACTATGGCTACACCTTC. Translating it yields CASSSWDSPNYGYTF.